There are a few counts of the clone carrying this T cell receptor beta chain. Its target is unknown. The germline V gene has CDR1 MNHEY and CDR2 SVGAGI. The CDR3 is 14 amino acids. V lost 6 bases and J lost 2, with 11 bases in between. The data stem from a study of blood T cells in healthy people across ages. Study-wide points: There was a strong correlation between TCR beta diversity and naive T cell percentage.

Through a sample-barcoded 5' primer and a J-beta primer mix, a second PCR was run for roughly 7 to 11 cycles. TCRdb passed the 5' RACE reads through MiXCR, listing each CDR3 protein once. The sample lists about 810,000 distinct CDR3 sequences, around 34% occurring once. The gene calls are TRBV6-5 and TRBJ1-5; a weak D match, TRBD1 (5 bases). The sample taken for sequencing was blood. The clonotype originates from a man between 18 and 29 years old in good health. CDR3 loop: CASRSPGGNQPQHF. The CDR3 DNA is TGTGCCAGCAGGTCCCCGGGGGGCAATCAGCCCCAGCATTTT.